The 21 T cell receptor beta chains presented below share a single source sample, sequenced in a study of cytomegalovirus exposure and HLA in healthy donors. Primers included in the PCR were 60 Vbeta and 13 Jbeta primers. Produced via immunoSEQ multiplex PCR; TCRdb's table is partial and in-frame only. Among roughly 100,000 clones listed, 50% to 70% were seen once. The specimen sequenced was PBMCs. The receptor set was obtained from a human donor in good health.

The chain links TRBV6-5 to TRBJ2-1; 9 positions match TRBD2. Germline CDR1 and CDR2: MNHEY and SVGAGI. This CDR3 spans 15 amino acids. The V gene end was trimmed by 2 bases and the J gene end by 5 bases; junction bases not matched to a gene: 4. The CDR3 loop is CASSYTSGRNNEQFF. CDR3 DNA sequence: TGTGCCAGCAGTTACACGAGCGGGAGGAACAATGAGCAGTTCTTC.

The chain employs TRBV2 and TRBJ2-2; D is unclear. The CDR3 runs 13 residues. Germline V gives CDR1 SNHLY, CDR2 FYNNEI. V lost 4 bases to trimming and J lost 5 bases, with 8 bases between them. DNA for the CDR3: TGTGCCAGCAGTGGAGACTGGACCGGGGAGCTGTTTTTT. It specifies CASSGDWTGELFF.

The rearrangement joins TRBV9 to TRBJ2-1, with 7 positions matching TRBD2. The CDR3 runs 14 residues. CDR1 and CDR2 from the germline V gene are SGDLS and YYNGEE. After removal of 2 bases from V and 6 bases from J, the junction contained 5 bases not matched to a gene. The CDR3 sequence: CASSVGGSLNEQFF. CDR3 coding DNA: TGTGCCAGCAGCGTGGGCGGGAGTCTCAATGAGCAGTTCTTC.

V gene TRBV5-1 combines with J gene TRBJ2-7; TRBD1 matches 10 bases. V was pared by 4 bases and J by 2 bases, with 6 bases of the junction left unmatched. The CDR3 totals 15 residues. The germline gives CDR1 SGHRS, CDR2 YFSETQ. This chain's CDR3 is CASSPRDRGTYEQYF. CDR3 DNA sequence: TGCGCCAGCAGCCCCCGGGACAGGGGAACCTACGAGCAGTACTTC.

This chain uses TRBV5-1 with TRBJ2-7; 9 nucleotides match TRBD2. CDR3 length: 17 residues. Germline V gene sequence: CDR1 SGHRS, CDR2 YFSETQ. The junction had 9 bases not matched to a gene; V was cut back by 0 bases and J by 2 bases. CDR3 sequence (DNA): TGCGCCAGCAGCTTGGGTTACCGGGGGACTAGCCCCTACGAGCAGTACTTC. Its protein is CASSLGYRGTSPYEQYF.

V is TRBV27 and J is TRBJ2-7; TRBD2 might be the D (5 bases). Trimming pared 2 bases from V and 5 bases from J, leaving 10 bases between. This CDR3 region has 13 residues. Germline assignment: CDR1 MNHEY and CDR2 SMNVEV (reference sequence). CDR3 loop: CASSLDEGDEQYF. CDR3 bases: TGTGCCAGCAGTTTAGATGAGGGCGACGAGCAGTACTTC.

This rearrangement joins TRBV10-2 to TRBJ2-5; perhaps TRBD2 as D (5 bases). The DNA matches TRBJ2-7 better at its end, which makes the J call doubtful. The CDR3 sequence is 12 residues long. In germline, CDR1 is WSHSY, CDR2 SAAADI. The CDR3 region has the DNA TGCGCCAGCAGTGTGGGAGACTACGAGCAGTACTTC. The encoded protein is CASSVGDYEQYF.

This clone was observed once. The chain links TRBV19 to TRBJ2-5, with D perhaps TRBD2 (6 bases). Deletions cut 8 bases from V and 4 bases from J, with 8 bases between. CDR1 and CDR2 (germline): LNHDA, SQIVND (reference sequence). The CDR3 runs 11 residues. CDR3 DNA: TGTGCCAGTGCAGCGGGAGAGACCCAGTACTTC. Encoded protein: CASAAGETQYF.

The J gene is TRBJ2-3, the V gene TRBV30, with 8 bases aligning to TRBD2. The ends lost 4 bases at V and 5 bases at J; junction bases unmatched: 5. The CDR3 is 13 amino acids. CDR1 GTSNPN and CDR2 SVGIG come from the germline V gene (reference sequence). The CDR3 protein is CAWTGLVVDTQYF. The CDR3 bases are TGTGCCTGGACGGGACTAGTGGTAGATACGCAGTATTTT.

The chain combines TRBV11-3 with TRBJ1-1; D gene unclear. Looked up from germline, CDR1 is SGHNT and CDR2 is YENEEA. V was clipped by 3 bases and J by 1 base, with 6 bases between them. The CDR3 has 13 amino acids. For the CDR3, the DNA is TGTGCCAGCAGCTTTACAGCGAACACTGAAGCTTTCTTT. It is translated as CASSFTANTEAFF.

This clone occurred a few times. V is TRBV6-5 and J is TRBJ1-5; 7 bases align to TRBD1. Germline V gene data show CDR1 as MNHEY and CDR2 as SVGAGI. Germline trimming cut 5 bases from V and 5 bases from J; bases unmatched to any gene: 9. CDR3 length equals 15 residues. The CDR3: CASSPEGQAHQPQHF. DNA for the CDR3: TGTGCCAGCAGTCCCGAAGGACAGGCCCATCAGCCCCAGCATTTT.

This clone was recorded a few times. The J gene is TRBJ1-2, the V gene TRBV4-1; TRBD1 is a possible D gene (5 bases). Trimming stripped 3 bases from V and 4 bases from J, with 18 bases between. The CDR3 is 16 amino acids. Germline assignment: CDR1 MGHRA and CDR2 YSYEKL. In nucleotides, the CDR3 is TGCGCCAGCAGCCAGCCACGGACACTCCCTCGCTATGGCTACACCTTC. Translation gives CASSQPRTLPRYGYTF.

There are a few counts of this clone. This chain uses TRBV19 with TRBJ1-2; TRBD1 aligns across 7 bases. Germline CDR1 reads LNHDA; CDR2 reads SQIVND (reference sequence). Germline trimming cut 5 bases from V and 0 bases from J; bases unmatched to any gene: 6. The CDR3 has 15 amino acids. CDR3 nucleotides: TGTGCCAGTAGTTTCCGGGACAGAGCTAACTATGGCTACACCTTC. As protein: CASSFRDRANYGYTF. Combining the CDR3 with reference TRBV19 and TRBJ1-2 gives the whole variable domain DGGITQSPKYLFRKEGQNVTLSCEQNLNHDAMYWYRQDPGQGLRLIYYSQIVNDFQKGDIAEGYSVSREKKESFPLTVTSAQKNPTAFYLCASSFRDRANYGYTFGSGTRLTVV.

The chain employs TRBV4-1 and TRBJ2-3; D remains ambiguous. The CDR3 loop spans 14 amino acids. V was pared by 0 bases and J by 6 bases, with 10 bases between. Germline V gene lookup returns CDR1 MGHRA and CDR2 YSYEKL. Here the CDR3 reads CASSQDASIDTQYF. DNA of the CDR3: TGCGCCAGCAGCCAAGATGCTAGTATCGATACGCAGTATTTT.

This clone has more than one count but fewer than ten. CDR3 loop: CASTIRGTSGYEQYF. The CDR3 DNA is TGTGCCAGCACCATCAGGGGGACTAGCGGGTACGAGCAGTACTTC. The V and J genes are TRBV27 and TRBJ2-7; 12 positions match TRBD2. There are 15 residues in the CDR3. V lost 7 bases and J lost 4; bases outside the gene matches: 8. Per germline, CDR1 MNHEY and CDR2 SMNVEV (reference sequence).

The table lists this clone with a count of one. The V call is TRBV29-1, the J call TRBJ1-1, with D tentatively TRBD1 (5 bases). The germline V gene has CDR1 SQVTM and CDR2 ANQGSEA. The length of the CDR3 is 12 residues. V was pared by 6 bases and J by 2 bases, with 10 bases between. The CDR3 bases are TGCAGCGTGACCGGGACTAACACTGAAGCTTTCTTT. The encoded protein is CSVTGTNTEAFF.

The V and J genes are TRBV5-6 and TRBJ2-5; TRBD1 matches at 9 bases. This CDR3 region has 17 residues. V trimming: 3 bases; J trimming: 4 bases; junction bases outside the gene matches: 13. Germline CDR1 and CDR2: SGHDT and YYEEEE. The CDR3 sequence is CASSSGQGRSRGETQYF. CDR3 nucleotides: TGTGCCAGCAGCTCAGGACAGGGGAGAAGTAGAGGAGAGACCCAGTACTTC.

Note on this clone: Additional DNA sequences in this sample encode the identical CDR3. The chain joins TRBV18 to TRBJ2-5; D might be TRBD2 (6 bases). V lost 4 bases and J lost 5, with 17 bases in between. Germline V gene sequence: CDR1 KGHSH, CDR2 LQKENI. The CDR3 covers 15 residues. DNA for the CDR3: TGTGCCAGCTCACGGGGTAGCGGTGATAAGGAGACCCAGTACTTC. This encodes CASSRGSGDKETQYF.

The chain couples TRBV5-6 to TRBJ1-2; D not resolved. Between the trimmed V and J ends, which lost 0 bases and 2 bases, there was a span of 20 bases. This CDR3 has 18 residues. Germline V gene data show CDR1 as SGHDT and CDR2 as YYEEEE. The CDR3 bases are TGTGCCAGCAGCTTGGCGGTTCGCAGGTTACCTTCGAACTATGGCTACACCTTC. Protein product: CASSLAVRRLPSNYGYTF.

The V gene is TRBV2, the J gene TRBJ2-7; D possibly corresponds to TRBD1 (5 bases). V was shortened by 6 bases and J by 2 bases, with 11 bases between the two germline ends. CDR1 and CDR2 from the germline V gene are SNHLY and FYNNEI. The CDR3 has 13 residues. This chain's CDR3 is CASRPDKPYEQYF. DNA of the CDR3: TGTGCCAGCAGGCCGGACAAACCCTACGAGCAGTACTTC.

CDR3 residues: CASSEVAFSYEQYF. The CDR3 DNA sequence: TGTGCCAGCAGCGAGGTAGCGTTTTCCTACGAGCAGTACTTC. The chain has TRBV7-8 and TRBJ2-7; TRBD2 is a possible D gene (5 bases). The V gene lost 5 bases and the J gene lost 1 base, with 12 bases spanning the gap. Germline V gene sequence: CDR1 SGHVS, CDR2 FQNEAQ. The CDR3 runs to 14 residues.